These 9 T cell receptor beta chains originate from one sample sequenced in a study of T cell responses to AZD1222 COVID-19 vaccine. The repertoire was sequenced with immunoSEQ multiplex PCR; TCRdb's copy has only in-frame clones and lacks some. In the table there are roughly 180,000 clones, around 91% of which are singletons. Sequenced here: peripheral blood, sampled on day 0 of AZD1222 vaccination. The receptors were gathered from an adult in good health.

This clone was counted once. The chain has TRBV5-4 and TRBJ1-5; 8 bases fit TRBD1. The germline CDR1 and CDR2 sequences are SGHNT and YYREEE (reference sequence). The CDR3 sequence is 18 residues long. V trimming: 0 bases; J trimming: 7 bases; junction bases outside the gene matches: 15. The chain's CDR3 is CASSLGPPSNRGSQPQHF. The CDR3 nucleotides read TGTGCCAGCAGCTTGGGTCCTCCCTCGAACAGGGGGAGCCAGCCCCAGCATTTT. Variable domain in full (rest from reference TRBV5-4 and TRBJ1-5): ETGVTQSPTHLIKTRGQQVTLRCSSQSGHNTVSWYQQALGQGPQFIFQYYREEENGRGNFPPRFSGLQFPNYSSELNVNALELDDSALYLCASSLGPPSNRGSQPQHFGDGTRLSIL.

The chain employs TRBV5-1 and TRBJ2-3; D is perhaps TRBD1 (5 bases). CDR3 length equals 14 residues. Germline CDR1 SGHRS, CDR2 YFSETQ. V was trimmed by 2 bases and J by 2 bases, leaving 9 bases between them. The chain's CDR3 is CASSLQVSTDTQYF. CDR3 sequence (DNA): TGCGCCAGCAGCTTACAGGTCTCCACAGATACGCAGTATTTT. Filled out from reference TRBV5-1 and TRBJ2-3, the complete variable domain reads KAGVTQTPRYLIKTRGQQVTLSCSPISGHRSVSWYQQTPGQGLQFLFEYFSETQRNKGNFPGRFSGRQFSNSRSEMNVSTLELGDSALYLCASSLQVSTDTQYFGPGTRLTVL.

The CDR3 region is CASSFPGSTGELFF. Written as DNA, the CDR3 is TGTGCCAGCAGCTTTCCAGGGAGCACCGGGGAGCTGTTTTTT. The chain employs TRBV5-4 and TRBJ2-2; possibly TRBD1 or TRBD2 for D (5 bases each). Germline V gene sequence: CDR1 SGHNT, CDR2 YYREEE (reference sequence). With 2 bases removed from V and 4 bases from J, the gap between germline ends came to 9 bases. The CDR3 loop spans 14 amino acids.

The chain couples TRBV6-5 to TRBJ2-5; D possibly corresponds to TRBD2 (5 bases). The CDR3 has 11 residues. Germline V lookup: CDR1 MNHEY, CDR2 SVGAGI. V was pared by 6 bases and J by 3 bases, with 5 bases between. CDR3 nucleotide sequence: TGTGCCAGCAGGAGGGAAGAGACCCAGTACTTC. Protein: CASRREETQYF.

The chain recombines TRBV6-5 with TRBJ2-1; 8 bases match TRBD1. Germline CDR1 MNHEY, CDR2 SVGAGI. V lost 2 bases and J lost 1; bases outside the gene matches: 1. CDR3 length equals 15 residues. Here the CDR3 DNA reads TGTGCCAGCAGTTACAGGGACAGGTCCTACAATGAGCAGTTCTTC. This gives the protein CASSYRDRSYNEQFF.

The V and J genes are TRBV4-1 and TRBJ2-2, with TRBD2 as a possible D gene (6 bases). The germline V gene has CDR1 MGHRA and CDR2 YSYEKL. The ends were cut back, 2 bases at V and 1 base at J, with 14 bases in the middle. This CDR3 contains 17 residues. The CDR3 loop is CASSQNGGHVNTGELFF. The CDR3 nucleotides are TGCGCCAGCAGCCAAAACGGAGGGCACGTGAACACCGGGGAGCTGTTTTTT.

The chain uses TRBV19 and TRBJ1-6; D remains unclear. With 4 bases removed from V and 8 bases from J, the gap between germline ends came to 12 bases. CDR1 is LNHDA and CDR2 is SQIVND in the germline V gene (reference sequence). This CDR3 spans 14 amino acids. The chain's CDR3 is CASSTLLADSPLHF. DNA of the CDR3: TGTGCCAGTAGTACCCTCTTGGCCGATTCACCCCTCCACTTT. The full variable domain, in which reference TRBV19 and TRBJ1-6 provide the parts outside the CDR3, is DGGITQSPKYLFRKEGQNVTLSCEQNLNHDAMYWYRQDPGQGLRLIYYSQIVNDFQKGDIAEGYSVSREKKESFPLTVTSAQKNPTAFYLCASSTLLADSPLHFGNGTRLTVT.

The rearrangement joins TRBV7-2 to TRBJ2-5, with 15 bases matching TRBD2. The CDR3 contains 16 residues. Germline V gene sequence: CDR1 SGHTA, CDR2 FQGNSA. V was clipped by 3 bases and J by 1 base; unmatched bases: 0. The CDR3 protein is CASSLGLAGGQETQYF. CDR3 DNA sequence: TGTGCCAGCAGCTTGGGACTAGCGGGGGGCCAAGAGACCCAGTACTTC. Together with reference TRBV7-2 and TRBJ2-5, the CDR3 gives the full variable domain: GAGVSQSPSNKVTEKGKDVELRCDPISGHTALYWYRQSLGQGLEFLIYFQGNSAPDKSGLPSDRFSAERTGGSVSTLTIQRTQQEDSAVYLCASSLGLAGGQETQYFGPGTRLLVL.

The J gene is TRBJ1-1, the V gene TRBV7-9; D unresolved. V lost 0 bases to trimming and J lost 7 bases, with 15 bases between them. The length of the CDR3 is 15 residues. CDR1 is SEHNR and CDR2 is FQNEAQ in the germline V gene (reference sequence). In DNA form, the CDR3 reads TGTGCCAGCAGCTTAGCGGAGGTTGAGGGCATTGAAGCTTTCTTT. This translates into CASSLAEVEGIEAFF.